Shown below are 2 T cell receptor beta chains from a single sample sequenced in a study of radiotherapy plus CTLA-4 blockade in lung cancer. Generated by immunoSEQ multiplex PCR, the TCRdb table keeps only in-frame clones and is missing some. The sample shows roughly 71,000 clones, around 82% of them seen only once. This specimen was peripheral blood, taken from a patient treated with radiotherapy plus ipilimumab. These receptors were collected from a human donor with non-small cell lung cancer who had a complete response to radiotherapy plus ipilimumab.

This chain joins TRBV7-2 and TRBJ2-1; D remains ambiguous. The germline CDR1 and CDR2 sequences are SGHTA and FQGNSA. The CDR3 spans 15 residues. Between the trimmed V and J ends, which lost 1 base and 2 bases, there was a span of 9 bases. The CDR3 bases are TGTGCCAGCAGCTTAGGGGCAGAGACCTACAATGAGCAGTTCTTC. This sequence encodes CASSLGAETYNEQFF.

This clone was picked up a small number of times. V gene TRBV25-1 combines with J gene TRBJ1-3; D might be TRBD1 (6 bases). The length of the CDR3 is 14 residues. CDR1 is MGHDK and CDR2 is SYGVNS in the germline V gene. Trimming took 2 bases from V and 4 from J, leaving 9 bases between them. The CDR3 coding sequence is TGTGCCAGCAGTGAAGCAGGGGCCGGAAACACCATATATTTT. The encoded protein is CASSEAGAGNTIYF.